Sequencing of this T cell receptor (beta chain) was carried out in a study of T cell responses to AZD1222 COVID-19 vaccine. Findings of the study overall: Vaccination with two AZD1222 doses was followed by a rise in Spike-specific TCR breadth and depth. Donor demographics were predominantly white British with a female majority; clonal diversity may be underestimated.

Assay: immunoSEQ multiplex PCR; the TCRdb copy retains only in-frame clones and omits some. The sample holds some 150,000 clones, 88% seen once. A word on this clone: Antigen specificity is unknown.

CDR3 length: 14 residues. Germline-derived CDR1 and CDR2 are MDHEN and SYDVKM. V was trimmed by 1 base and J by 4 bases, leaving 10 bases between them. Sequenced here: peripheral blood, sampled 28 days after the second dose of the MenACWY control vaccine. This chain links TRBV28 with TRBJ1-1, with D possibly matching TRBD1 (5 bases). This sequence originates from an adult who received the MenACWY meningococcal vaccine as a control. CDR3: CASSLYGAGTEAFF. The CDR3 coding sequence is TGTGCCAGCAGTTTATACGGGGCGGGCACTGAAGCTTTCTTT.